This entry lists 13 T cell receptor beta chains sequenced from one sample in a study of T-cell memory formation after mild COVID-19. TCRdb ran MiXCR on the 5' RACE reads and lists one entry per CDR3 protein. In the table there are 200,000 to 300,000 distinct CDR3 sequences, 15% to 17% of which are singletons. Sequencing was performed on PBMCs or a T cell subset sorted from them (not recorded which). The receptors shown here come from an adult woman who had mild COVID-19 (a few samples of this study predate the infection). Cell type and time point are not known.

The chain combines TRBV18 with TRBJ1-1, with 8 bases that match TRBD1. Germline values: CDR1 KGHSH, CDR2 LQKENI. V dropped 6 bases and J dropped 7; count of bases not matched to a gene: 10. The CDR3 extends over 14 amino acids. Here the CDR3 DNA reads TGTGCCAGCTCGCCCCTAAGGACAGGGCTTGAAGCTTTCTTT. It encodes CASSPLRTGLEAFF.

V gene TRBV5-1 combines with J gene TRBJ2-5, with a possible D match to TRBD2 (5 bases). The V end was cut by 0 bases, the J end by 5 bases, with 14 bases between. The CDR3 is 15 amino acids. Per the germline V gene, CDR1 is SGHRS and CDR2 is YFSETQ. As DNA, the CDR3 is TGCGCCAGCAGCTTGGGTCAAGGGAGAGGGGAGACCCAGTACTTC. Protein sequence: CASSLGQGRGETQYF.

This rearrangement joins TRBV5-1 to TRBJ2-7; no clear D. Germline V CDR1 and CDR2: SGHRS, YFSETQ. CDR3 length: 14 residues. Trimming stripped 0 bases from V and 6 bases from J, with 13 bases between. The CDR3, as DNA: TGCGCCAGCAGCTTGGAAGTTTCTTGGGGCGAGCAGTACTTC. Translated, it gives CASSLEVSWGEQYF.

The rearrangement links TRBV5-1 to TRBJ1-6; the D is unclear. The CDR3 is 15 residues long. V lost 0 bases and J lost 4, with 8 bases in between. Germline V gene sequence: CDR1 SGHRS, CDR2 YFSETQ. The CDR3 DNA reads as TGCGCCAGCAGCTTGGATCAGAAATATAATTCACCCCTCCACTTT. Translating it yields CASSLDQKYNSPLHF.

This chain links TRBV12-3 or TRBV12-4 with TRBJ1-5; 8 bases map to TRBD1. J gave up 4 bases and V 3 bases, and 5 bases lay outside the gene matches. The CDR3 has 15 residues. CDR3 protein: CASSLGDRYNQPQHF. In DNA form, the CDR3 reads TGTGCCAGCAGTTTGGGGGACAGGTATAATCAGCCCCAGCATTTT.

This clonotype was seen only a few times. V and J are TRBV6-2 or TRBV6-3 and TRBJ2-7; D remains unclear. The germline CDR1 and CDR2 sequences are MNHEY and SVGEGT. Trimming cost V 6 bases and J 6 bases, with 12 bases left between them. The CDR3 consists of 12 residues. For the CDR3, the DNA is TGTGCCAGCAGCCCGCGTCCACGCGAGCAGTACTTC. Its translation: CASSPRPREQYF.

This clonotype has at least ten counts. The CDR3 sequence: CASSQGLAAYNEQFF. In DNA, the CDR3 is TGTGCCAGCAGCCAAGGACTAGCGGCGTACAATGAGCAGTTCTTC. The chain carries TRBV4-2 and TRBJ2-1; 9 bases line up with TRBD2. Germline V gene lookup returns CDR1 LGHNA and CDR2 YNFKEQ. This CDR3 is built from 15 residues. V lost 1 base and J lost 4; bases outside the gene matches: 2.

The V and J genes are TRBV12-3 or TRBV12-4 and TRBJ1-1, with TRBD1 matching over 7 bases. V gave up 5 bases and J gave up 2 bases; unmatched junction bases: 5. This CDR3 has 14 amino acids. CDR3 protein: CASSTRQGNTEAFF. The CDR3 DNA sequence: TGTGCCAGCAGTACCAGACAGGGCAACACTGAAGCTTTCTTT.

The chain links TRBV19 to TRBJ2-5; D perhaps matches TRBD1 (6 bases). V lost 3 bases, J lost 0 bases, and 11 bases lay in between. The CDR3 consists of 15 residues. Germline CDR1 reads LNHDA; CDR2 reads SQIVND (reference sequence). CDR3 DNA sequence: TGTGCCAGTAGTATTACAGGGACCTACCAAGAGACCCAGTACTTC. Its protein is CASSITGTYQETQYF.

This clonotype was detected only a few times. The CDR3 DNA reads TGTGCCAGCAGTGAGGCGGGGAGCACAGATACGCAGTATTTT. It codes for CASSEAGSTDTQYF. This chain connects TRBV25-1 to TRBJ2-3; tentative D call: TRBD2 (6 bases). Germline V gives CDR1 MGHDK, CDR2 SYGVNS. The CDR3 length is 14 residues. Trimming shortened V by 3 bases and J by 0 bases, and 7 bases separated the two germline ends.

This sequence joins TRBV7-8 and TRBJ1-2, with D possibly being TRBD1 (6 bases). Per the germline V gene, CDR1 is SGHVS and CDR2 is FQNEAQ. The length of the CDR3 is 15 residues. V was shortened by 5 bases and J by 3 bases, with 16 bases between the two germline ends. The CDR3 DNA follows: TGTGCCAGCAGCCCGGAGACAGGTCGGGACTATGGCTACACCTTC. This gives the protein CASSPETGRDYGYTF. Filled out from reference TRBV7-8 and TRBJ1-2, the complete variable domain reads GAGVSQSPRYKVAKRGQDVALRCDPISGHVSLFWYQQALGQGPEFLTYFQNEAQLDKSGLPSDRFFAERPEGSVSTLKIQRTQQEDSAVYLCASSPETGRDYGYTFGSGTRLTVV.

In its sample, this clonotype was seen many times. The chain carries TRBV12-3 or TRBV12-4 and TRBJ2-3, with 11 nucleotides matching TRBD1. This CDR3 contains 17 residues. V dropped 6 bases and J dropped 3; count of bases not matched to a gene: 11. The CDR3, as DNA: TGTGCCAGCAGCTACGGACAGGGGGCCCATGTTACAGATACGCAGTATTTT. It is translated as CASSYGQGAHVTDTQYF.

The chain uses TRBV5-4 and TRBJ1-5; D remains unclear. V was shortened by 1 base and J by 0 bases, with 11 bases between the two germline ends. From germline, CDR1 is SGHNT and CDR2 YYREEE (reference sequence). This CDR3 has 16 residues. CDR3 protein: CASSLQDSNSNQPQHF. CDR3 DNA: TGTGCCAGCAGCTTGCAAGACTCCAATAGCAATCAGCCCCAGCATTTT.